This paragraph reports one T cell receptor beta chain. Unmatched junction bases numbered 7, after V lost 8 bases and J lost 3 bases. This CDR3 region has 14 residues. The germline CDR1 and CDR2 sequences are SNHLY and FYNNEI. The entry originates in a study of blood T cell repertoires in COVID-19. About the research overall: The United States, Italy and Spain supplied acute and convalescent COVID-19 samples. T cells, B-cell-depleted T cells, or PBMCs provided the cDNA or gDNA that served as material.

Followed over time, Seattle patients had been enrolled while infection was active. In the authors' workflow: Reference gene primers were amplified, and this amplification served to estimate nucleated cell counts. The protocol was immunoSEQ multiplex PCR, while the TCRdb copy is restricted to in-frame clones and leaves out a portion. For V, J and clone size, that table is used; D and trimming come from the DNA. The repertoire holds 450,000 or so clones, around nine tenths seen once, with 0.8% to 0.85% in the top ten. The receptor's source is a man aged 18 to 29 with COVID-19, enrolled during active disease. Sequencing was carried out using peripheral blood. The chain carries TRBV2 and TRBJ2-1; 7 bases map to TRBD2. CDR3 sequence: CASGGGGDYNEQFF. The CDR3 bases are TGTGCCAGCGGGGGGGGAGGAGACTACAATGAGCAGTTCTTC.